This T cell receptor (beta chain) was identified during a study of cytomegalovirus exposure and HLA in healthy donors. Turning to the study itself: Early released data had tens of millions of unique TCRs, all coming from HLA-typed donors. The study, taken as a whole, reports: The authors later linked a missense DCLRE1C variant to TCR beta V- and J-gene trimming. Another analysis was done later, and it associated approximately 17,000 TCR beta sequences with HLA alleles at 0.05 false discovery rate. Researchers reported that a few CMV-associated chains were confirmed in vitro as CMV antigen-specific.

With respect to this clone: Its antigen is not known.

Germline-derived CDR1 and CDR2 are SGHTA and FQGNSA. The V end lost 8 bases, the J end lost 1 base, and 21 bases lay between the germline ends. The CDR3 is 16 amino acids. The PCR ran on 60 Vbeta and 13 Jbeta primers. Sequencing was performed with immunoSEQ multiplex PCR; in TCRdb, only in-frame clones are kept and a portion is missing. Of 150,000 or so clones in the sample, 80% were seen once. The clonotype comes from a woman aged 40 to 50 in good health and CMV-seronegative. V usage is TRBV7-2 and J usage is TRBJ2-7, with a possible D match to TRBD2 (6 bases). Sample: PBMCs. CDR3 sequence (DNA): TGTGCCAGCCGCCTGGGCGGCGGGACTGGATCCTACGAGCAGTACTTC. As protein: CASRLGGGTGSYEQYF. Together with reference TRBV7-2 and TRBJ2-7, the CDR3 gives the full variable domain: GAGVSQSPSNKVTEKGKDVELRCDPISGHTALYWYRQSLGQGLEFLIYFQGNSAPDKSGLPSDRFSAERTGGSVSTLTIQRTQQEDSAVYLCASRLGGGTGSYEQYFGPGTRLTVT.